This T cell receptor beta chain was sequenced during a study of vaccination and CD4 T cells after COVID-19. Cultured CD4+ T cells had their DNA profiled by the Oncomine TCR Beta short-read assay. TCRdb itself ran the PCR reads through MiXCR, one entry per CDR3 protein. Here the sample spans under 20,000 distinct CDR3 sequences, about 60% being singletons. Trimming left V 6 bases short and J 6 bases short, with 21 bases between. The CDR3 consists of 16 residues. Germline lookup yields CDR1 MNHNS and CDR2 SASEGT. As regards this clonotype: Antigen specificity is unknown.

Regarding the study as a whole: In convalescent patients, 304 of 307 vaccine-specific clones were mono-reactive for SARS-CoV-2 spike.

Treatment described: approximately 11-day PBMC culture with coronavirus spike peptide pools or control peptides (ViraFEST assay). Using peptide pools, antigen-specific T cells were expanded in ViraFEST before TCRs were sequenced. Negative selection was the method that isolated CD4+ T cells after less than 12 days of culture. The chain couples TRBV6-1 to TRBJ2-1, with D perhaps given as TRBD1 or TRBD2 (6 bases each). This receptor was taken from a human donor who had recovered from COVID-19. Sequenced: CD4+ T cells from blood, cultured in vitro. The CDR3 protein is CASRGRWGAAANEQFF. CDR3 nucleotides: TGTGCCAGCAGGGGAAGGTGGGGGGCCGCCGCCAATGAGCAGTTCTTC.